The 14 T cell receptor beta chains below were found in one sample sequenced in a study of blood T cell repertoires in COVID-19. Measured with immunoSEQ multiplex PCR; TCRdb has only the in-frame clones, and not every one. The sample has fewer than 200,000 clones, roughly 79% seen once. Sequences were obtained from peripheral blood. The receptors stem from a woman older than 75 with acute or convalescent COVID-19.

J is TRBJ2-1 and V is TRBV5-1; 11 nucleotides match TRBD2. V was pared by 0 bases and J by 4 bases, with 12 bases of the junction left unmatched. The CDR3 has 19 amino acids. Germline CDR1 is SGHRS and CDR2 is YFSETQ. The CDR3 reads CASSLEGQKTSGNYNEQFF. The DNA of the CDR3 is TGCGCCAGCAGCTTGGAGGGACAGAAGACTAGCGGGAATTACAATGAGCAGTTCTTC.

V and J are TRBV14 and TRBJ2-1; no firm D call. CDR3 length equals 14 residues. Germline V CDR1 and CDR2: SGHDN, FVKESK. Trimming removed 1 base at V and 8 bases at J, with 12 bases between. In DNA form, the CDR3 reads TGTGCCAGCAGCCAAGCTATCGCCCGGGATGAGCAGTTCTTC. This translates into CASSQAIARDEQFF.

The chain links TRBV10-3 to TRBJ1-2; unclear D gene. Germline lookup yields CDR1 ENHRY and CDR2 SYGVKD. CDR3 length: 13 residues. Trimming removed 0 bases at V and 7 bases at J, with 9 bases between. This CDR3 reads CAISESEVAGYTF. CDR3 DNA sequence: TGTGCCATCAGTGAGTCCGAGGTTGCTGGCTACACCTTC.

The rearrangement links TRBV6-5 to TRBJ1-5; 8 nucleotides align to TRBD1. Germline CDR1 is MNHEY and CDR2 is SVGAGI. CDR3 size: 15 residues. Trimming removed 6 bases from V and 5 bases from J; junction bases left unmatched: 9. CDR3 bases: TGTGCCAGCAGCCCCAGGGGGCGAGACTATCAGCCCCAGCATTTT. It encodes CASSPRGRDYQPQHF.

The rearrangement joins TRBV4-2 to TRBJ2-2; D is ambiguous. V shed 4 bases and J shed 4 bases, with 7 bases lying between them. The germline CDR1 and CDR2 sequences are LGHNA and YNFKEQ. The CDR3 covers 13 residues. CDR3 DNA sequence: TGTGCCAGCAGCCTATCCCGCACCGGGGAGCTGTTTTTT. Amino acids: CASSLSRTGELFF.

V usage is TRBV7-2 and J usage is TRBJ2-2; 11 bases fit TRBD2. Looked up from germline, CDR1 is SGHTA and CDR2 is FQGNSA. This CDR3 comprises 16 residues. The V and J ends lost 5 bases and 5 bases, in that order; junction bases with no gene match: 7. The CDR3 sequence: CASSPPGLAVTGELFF. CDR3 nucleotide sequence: TGTGCCAGCAGCCCCCCGGGACTAGCGGTTACCGGGGAGCTGTTTTTT.

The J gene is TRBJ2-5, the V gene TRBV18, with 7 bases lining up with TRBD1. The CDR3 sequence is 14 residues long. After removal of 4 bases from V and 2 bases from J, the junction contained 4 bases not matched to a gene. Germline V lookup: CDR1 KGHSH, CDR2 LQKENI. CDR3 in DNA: TGTGCCAGCTCACTACAGACAGGGCAAGAGACCCAGTACTTC. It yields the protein CASSLQTGQETQYF.

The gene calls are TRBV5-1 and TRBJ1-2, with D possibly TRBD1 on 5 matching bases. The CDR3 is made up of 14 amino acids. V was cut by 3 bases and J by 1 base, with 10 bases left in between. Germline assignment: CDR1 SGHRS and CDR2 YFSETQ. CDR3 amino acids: CASSSGVDNYGYTF. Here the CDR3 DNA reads TGCGCCAGCAGCTCGGGGGTGGATAACTATGGCTACACCTTC.

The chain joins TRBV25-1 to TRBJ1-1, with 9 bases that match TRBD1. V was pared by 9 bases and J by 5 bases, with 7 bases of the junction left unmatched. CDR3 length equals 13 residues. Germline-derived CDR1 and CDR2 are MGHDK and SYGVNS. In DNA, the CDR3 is TGTGCCAGTCGGGGACAGGGACGGACTGAAGCTTTCTTT. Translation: CASRGQGRTEAFF.

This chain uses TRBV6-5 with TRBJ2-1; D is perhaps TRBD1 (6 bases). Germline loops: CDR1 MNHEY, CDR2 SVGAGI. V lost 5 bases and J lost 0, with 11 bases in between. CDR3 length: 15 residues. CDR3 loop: CASSRGHYSYNEQFF. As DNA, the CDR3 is TGTGCCAGCAGTAGGGGACACTACTCCTACAATGAGCAGTTCTTC.

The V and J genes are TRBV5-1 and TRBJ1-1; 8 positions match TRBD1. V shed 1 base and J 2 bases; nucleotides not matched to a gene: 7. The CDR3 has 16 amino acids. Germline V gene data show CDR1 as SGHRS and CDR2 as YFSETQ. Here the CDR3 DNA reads TGCGCCAGCAGCTTGAAGACAGGGGAGGGAAACACTGAAGCTTTCTTT. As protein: CASSLKTGEGNTEAFF. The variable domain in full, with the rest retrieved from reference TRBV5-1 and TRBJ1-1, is KAGVTQTPRYLIKTRGQQVTLSCSPISGHRSVSWYQQTPGQGLQFLFEYFSETQRNKGNFPGRFSGRQFSNSRSEMNVSTLELGDSALYLCASSLKTGEGNTEAFFGQGTRLTVV.

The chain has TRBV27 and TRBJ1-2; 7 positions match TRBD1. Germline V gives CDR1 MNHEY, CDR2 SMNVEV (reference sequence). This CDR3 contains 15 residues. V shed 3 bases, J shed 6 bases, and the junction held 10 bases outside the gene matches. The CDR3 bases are TGTGCCAGCAGTTTTCTAGGGGGCGCATTTAATGGCTACACCTTC. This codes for CASSFLGGAFNGYTF.

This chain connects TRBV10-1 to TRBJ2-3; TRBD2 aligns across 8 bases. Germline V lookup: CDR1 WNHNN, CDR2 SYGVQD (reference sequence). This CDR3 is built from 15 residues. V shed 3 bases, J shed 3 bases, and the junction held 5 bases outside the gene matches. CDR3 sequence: CASSDGTRKTDTQYF. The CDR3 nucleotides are TGCGCCAGCAGTGATGGGACTAGAAAGACAGATACGCAGTATTTT.

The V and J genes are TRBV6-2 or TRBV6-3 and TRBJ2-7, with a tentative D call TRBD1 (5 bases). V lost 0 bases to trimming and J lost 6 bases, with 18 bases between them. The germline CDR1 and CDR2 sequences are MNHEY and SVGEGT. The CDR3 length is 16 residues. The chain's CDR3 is CASSYSGPTPTAEQYF. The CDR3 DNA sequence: TGTGCCAGCAGTTACTCGGGGCCGACTCCTACCGCCGAGCAGTACTTC.